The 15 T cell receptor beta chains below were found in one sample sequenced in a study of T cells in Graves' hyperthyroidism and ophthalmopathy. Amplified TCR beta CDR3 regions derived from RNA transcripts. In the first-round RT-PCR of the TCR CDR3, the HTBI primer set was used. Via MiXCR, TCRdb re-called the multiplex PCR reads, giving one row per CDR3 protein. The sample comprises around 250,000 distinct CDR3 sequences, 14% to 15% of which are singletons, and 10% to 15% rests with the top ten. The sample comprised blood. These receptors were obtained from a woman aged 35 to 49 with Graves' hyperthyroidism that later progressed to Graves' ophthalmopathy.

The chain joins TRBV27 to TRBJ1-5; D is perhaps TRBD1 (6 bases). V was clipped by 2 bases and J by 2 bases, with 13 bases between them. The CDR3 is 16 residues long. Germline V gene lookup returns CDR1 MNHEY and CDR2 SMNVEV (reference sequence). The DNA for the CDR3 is TGTGCCAGCAGTTTAGGGGGGCGGGAGGGCAATCAGCCCCAGCATTTT. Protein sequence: CASSLGGREGNQPQHF.

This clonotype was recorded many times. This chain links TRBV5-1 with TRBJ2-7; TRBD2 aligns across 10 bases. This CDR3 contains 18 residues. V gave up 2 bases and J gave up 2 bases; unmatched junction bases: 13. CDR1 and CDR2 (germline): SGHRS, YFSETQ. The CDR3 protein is CASSFLGVTSGPTYEQYF. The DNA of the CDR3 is TGCGCCAGCAGCTTTCTCGGAGTGACTAGCGGGCCAACCTACGAGCAGTACTTC.

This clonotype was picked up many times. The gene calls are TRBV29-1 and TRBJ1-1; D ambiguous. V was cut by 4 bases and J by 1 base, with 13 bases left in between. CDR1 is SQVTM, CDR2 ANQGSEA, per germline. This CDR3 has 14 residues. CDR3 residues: CSVAPLVGNTEAFF. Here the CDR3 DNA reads TGCAGCGTTGCCCCCCTCGTGGGGAACACTGAAGCTTTCTTT.

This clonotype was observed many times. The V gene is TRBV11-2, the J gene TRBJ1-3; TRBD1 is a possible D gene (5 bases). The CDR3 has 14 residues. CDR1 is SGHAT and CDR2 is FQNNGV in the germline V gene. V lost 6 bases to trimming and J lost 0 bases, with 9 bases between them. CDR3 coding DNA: TGTGCCAGCAGGGGGACGGACTCTGGAAACACCATATATTTT. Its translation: CASRGTDSGNTIYF.

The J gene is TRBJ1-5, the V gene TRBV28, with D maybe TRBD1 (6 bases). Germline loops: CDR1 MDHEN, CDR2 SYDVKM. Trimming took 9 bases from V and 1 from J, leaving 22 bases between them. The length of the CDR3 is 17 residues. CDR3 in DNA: TGTGCCAGTAACCGGGACATTTCTTGGGGAAGCAATCAGCCCCAGCATTTT. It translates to CASNRDISWGSNQPQHF.

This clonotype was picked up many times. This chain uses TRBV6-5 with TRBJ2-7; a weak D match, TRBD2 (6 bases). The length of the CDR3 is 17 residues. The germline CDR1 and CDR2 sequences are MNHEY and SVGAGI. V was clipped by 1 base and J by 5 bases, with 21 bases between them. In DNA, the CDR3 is TGTGCCAGCAGTTACTTCCCCGCGGAGGGCAGGAGAAACGAGCAGTACTTC. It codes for CASSYFPAEGRRNEQYF.

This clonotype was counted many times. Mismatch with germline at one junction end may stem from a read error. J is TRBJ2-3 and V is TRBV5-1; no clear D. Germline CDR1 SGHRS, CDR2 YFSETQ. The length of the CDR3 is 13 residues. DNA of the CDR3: TGTGCCAGCAGCAGGACGAGCACAGATACGCAGTATTTT. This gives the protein CASSRTSTDTQYF.

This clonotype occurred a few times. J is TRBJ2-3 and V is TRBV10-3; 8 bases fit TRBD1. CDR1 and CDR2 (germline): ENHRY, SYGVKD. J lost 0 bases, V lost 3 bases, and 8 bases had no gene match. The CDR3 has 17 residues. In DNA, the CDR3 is TGTGCCATCAGTGACCTTGTGGGGACAGGTAGCACAGATACGCAGTATTTT. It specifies CAISDLVGTGSTDTQYF.

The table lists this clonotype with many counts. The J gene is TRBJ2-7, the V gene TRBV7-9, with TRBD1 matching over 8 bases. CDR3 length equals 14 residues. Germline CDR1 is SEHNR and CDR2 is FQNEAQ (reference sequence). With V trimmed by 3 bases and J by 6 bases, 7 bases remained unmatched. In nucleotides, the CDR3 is TGTGCCAGCAGCTTGGACAGGGTCTCGCGCGAGCAGTACTTC. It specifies CASSLDRVSREQYF.

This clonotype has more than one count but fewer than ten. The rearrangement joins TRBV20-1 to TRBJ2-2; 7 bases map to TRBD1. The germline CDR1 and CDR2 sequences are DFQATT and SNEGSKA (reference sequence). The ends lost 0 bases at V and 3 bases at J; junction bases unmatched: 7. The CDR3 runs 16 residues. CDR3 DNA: TGCAGTGCTAGAGATCTGGGCCAGGGGGACACCGGGGAGCTGTTTTTT. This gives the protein CSARDLGQGDTGELFF.

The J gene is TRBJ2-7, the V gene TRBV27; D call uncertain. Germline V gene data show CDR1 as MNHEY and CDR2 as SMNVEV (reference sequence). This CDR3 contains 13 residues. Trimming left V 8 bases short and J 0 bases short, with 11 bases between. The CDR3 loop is CASGPGPSYEQYF. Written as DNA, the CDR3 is TGTGCCAGCGGTCCAGGACCCTCCTACGAGCAGTACTTC.

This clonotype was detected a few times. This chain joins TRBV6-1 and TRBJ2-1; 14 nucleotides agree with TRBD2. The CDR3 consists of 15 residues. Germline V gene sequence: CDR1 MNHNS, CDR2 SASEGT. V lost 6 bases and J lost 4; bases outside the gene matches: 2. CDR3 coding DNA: TGTGCCAGCAGGGGACTAGCGGGAGTGTACAATGAGCAGTTCTTC. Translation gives CASRGLAGVYNEQFF.

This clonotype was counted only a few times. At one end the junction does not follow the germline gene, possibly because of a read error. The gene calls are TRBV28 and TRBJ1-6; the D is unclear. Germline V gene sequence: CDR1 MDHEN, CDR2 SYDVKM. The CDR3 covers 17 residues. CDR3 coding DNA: TGTGCCAACAGTTCCCGGAAAGGGAGCTCCTATAATTCACCCCTCCACTTT. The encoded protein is CANSSRKGSSYNSPLHF.

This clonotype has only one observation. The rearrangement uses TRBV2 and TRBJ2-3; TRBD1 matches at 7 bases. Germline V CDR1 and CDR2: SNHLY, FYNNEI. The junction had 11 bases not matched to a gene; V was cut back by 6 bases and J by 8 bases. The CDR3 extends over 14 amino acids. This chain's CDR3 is CASREQGPSGTQYF. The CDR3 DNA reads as TGTGCCAGCAGAGAACAGGGGCCCTCCGGTACGCAGTATTTT.

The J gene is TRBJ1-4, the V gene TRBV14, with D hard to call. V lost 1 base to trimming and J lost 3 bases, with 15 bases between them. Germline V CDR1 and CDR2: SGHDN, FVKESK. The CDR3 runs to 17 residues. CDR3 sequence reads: CASSQGGRPASNEKLFF. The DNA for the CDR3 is TGTGCCAGCAGCCAAGGAGGCCGCCCGGCGTCTAATGAAAAACTGTTTTTT.